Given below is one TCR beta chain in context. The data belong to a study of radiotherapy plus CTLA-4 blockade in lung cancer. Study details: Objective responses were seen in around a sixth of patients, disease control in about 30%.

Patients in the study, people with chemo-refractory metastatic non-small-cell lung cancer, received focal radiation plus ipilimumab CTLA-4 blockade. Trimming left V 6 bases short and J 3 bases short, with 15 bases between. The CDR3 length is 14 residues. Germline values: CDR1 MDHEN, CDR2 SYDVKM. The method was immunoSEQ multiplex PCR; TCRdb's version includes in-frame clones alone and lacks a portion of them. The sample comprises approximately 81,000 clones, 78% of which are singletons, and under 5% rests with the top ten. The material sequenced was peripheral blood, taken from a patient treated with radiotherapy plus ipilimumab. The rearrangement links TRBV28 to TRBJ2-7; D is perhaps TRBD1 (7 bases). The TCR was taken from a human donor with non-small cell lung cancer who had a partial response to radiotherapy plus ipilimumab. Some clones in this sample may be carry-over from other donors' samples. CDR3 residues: CASRAGQYIYEQYF. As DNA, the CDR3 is TGTGCCAGCAGGGCGGGACAGTATATCTACGAGCAGTACTTC.